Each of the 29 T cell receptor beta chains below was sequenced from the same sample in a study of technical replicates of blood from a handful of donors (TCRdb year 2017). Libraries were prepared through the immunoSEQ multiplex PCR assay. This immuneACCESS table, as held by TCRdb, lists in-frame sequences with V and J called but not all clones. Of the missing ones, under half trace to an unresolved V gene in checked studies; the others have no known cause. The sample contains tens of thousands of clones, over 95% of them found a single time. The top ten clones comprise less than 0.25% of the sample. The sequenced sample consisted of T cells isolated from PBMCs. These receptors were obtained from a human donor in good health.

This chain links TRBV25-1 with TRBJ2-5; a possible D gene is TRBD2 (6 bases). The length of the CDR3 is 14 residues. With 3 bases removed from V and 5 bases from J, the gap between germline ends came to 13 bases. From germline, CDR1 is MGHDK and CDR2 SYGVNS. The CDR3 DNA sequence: TGTGCCAGCAGTGAGATTGGAGGGGAGGAGACCCAGTACTTC. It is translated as CASSEIGGEETQYF.

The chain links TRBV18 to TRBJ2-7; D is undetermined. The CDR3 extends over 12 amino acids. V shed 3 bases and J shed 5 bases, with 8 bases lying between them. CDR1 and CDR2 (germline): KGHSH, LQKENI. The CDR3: CASSPPSDEQYF. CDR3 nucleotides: TGTGCCAGCTCACCCCCCTCAGACGAGCAGTACTTC.

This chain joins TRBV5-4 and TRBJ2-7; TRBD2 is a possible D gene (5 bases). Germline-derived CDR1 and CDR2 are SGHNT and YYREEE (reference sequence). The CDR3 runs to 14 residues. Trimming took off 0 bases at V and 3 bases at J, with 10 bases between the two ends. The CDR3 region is CASSLEATNYEQYF. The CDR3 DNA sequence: TGTGCCAGCAGCTTGGAGGCGACTAACTACGAGCAGTACTTC. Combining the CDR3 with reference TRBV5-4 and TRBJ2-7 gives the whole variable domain ETGVTQSPTHLIKTRGQQVTLRCSSQSGHNTVSWYQQALGQGPQFIFQYYREEENGRGNFPPRFSGLQFPNYSSELNVNALELDDSALYLCASSLEATNYEQYFGPGTRLTVT.

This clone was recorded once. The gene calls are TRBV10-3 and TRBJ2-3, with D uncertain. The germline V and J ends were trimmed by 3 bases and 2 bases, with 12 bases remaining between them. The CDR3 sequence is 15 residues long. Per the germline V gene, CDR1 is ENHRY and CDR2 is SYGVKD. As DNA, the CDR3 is TGTGCCATCAGTGATAACTTCGCGAACACAGATACGCAGTATTTT. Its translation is CAISDNFANTDTQYF.

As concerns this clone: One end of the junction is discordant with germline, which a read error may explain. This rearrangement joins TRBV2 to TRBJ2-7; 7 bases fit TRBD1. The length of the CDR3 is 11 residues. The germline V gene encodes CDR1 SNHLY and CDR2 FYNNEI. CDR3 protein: CHQGDSYEQYF. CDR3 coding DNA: TGCCACCAGGGGGACTCCTACGAGCAGTACTTC. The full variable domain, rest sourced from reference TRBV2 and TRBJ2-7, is EPEVTQTPSHQVTQMGQEVILRCVPISNHLYFYWYRQILGQKVEFLVSFYNNEISEKSEIFDDQFSVERPDGSNFTLKIRSTKLEDSAMYFCHQGDSYEQYFGPGTRLTVT.

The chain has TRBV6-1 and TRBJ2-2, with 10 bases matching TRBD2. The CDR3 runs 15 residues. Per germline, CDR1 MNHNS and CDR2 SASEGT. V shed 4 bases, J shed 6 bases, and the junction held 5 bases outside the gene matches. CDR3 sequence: CASSALAGVSGELFF. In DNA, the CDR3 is TGTGCCAGCAGTGCCCTAGCGGGAGTTTCCGGGGAGCTGTTTTTT.

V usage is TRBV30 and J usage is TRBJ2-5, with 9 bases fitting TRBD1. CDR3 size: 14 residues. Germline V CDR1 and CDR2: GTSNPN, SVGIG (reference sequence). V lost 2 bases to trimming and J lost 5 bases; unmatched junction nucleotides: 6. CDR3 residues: CAWSLGQGRETQYF. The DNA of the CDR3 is TGTGCCTGGAGTCTTGGACAGGGGAGGGAGACCCAGTACTTC. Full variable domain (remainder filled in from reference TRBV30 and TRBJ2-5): SQTIHQWPATLVQPVGSPLSLECTVEGTSNPNLYWYRQAAGRGLQLLFYSVGIGQISSEVPQNLSASRPQDRQFILSSKKLLLSDSGFYLCAWSLGQGRETQYFGPGTRLLVL.

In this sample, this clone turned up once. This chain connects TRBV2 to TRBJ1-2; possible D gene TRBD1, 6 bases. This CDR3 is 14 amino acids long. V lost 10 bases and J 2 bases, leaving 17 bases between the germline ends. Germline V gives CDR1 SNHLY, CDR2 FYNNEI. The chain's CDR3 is CAILGGFGNYGYTF. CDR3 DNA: TGTGCCATTTTAGGGGGATTTGGAAACTATGGCTACACCTTC.

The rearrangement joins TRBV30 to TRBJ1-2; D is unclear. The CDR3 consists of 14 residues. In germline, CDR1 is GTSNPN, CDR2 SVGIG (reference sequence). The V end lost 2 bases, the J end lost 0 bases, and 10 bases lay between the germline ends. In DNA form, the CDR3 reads TGTGCCTGGAGTATCTGGGCCCCTAACTATGGCTACACCTTC. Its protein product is CAWSIWAPNYGYTF.

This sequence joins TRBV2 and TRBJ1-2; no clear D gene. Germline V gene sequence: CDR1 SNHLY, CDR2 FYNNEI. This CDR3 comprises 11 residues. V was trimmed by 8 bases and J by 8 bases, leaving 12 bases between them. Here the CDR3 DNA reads TGTGCCAGCGGACGGGATAAGGGCTACACCTTC. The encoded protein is CASGRDKGYTF.

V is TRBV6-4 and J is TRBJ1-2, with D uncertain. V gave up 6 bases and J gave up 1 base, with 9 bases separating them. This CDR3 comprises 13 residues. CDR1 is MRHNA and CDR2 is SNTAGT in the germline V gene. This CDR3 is CASSGGINYGYTF. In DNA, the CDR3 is TGTGCCAGCAGCGGCGGAATTAACTATGGCTACACCTTC.

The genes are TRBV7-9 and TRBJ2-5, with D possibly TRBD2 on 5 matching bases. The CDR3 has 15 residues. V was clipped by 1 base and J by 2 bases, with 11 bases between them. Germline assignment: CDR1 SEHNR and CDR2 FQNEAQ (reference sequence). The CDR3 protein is CASSLGEIAQETQYF. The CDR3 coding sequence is TGTGCCAGCAGCTTAGGGGAGATTGCGCAAGAGACCCAGTACTTC.

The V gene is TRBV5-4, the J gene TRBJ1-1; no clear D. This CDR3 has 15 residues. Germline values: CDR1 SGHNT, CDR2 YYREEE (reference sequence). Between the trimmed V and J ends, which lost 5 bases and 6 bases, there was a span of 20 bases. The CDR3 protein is CASSSRNTGAAEAFF. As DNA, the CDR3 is TGTGCCAGCAGTTCACGAAACACGGGAGCAGCTGAAGCTTTCTTT.

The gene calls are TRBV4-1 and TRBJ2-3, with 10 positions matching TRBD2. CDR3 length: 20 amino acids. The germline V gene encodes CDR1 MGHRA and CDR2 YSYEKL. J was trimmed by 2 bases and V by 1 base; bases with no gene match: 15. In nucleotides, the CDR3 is TGCGCCAGCAGCCAAGGGTCACTAGCGGGGCTCTTAACCCCCACAGATACGCAGTATTTT. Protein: CASSQGSLAGLLTPTDTQYF.

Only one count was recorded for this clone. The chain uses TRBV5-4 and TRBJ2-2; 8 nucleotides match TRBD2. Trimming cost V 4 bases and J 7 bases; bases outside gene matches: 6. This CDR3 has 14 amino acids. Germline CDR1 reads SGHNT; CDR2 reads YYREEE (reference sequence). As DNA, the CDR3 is TGTGCCAGCAGCCAAGGACTAGCTATCGGGGAGCTGTTTTTT. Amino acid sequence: CASSQGLAIGELFF.

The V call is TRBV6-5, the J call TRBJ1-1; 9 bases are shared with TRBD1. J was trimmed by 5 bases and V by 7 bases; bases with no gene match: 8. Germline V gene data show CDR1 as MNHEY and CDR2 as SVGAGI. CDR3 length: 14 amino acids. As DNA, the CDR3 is TGTGCCAGCACCGCAGGGACAGGGAGTACTGAAGCTTTCTTT. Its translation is CASTAGTGSTEAFF.

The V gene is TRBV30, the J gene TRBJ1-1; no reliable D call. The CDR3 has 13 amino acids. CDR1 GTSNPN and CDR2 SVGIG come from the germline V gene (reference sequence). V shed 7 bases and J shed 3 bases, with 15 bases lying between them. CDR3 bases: TGTGCCTTGGTCCTCAGGTCTTACACTGAAGCTTTCTTT. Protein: CALVLRSYTEAFF.

Written as DNA, the CDR3 is TGCGCCAGCAGCTTGGCTCCGGGACACAGTGTCTACGAGCAGTACTTC. Its translation: CASSLAPGHSVYEQYF. This rearrangement joins TRBV5-1 to TRBJ2-7; D perhaps matches TRBD1 (6 bases). Germline V CDR1 and CDR2: SGHRS, YFSETQ. With 0 bases removed from V and 3 bases from J, the gap between germline ends came to 16 bases. This CDR3 spans 16 amino acids. Filled out from reference TRBV5-1 and TRBJ2-7, the complete variable domain reads KAGVTQTPRYLIKTRGQQVTLSCSPISGHRSVSWYQQTPGQGLQFLFEYFSETQRNKGNFPGRFSGRQFSNSRSEMNVSTLELGDSALYLCASSLAPGHSVYEQYFGPGTRLTVT.

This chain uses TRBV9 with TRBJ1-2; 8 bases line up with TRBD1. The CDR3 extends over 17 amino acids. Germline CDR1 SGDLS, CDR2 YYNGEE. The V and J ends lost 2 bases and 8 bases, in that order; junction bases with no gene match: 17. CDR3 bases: TGTGCCAGCAGCGTTGAATCAGGGGGCGTACAGGGTCGGGGCTACACCTTC. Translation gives CASSVESGGVQGRGYTF.

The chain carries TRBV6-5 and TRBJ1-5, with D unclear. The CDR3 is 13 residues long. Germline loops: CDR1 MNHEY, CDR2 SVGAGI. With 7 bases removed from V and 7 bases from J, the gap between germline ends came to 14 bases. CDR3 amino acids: CASTGILGQPQHF. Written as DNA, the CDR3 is TGTGCCAGCACCGGGATCCTCGGGCAGCCCCAGCATTTT.

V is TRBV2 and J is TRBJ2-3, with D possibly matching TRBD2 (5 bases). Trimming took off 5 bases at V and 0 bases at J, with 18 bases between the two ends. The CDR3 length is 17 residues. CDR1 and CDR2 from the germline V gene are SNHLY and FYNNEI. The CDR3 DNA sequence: TGTGCCAGCAGTCCGCCGGAGAGGGTGTTTAGCACAGATACGCAGTATTTT. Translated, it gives CASSPPERVFSTDTQYF.

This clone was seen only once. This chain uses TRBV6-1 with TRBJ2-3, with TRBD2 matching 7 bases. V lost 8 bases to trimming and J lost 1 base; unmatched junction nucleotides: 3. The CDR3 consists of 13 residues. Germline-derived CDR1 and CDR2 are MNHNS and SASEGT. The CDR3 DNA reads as TGTGCCAGCTGGGGGGGACGCACAGATACGCAGTATTTT. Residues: CASWGGRTDTQYF.

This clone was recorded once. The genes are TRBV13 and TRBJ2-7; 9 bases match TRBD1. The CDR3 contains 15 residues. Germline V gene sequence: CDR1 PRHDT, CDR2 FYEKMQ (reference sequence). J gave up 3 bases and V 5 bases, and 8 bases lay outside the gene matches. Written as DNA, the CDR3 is TGTGCCAGCAGCCCCGGGACAGGGTCACTCTACGAGCAGTACTTC. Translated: CASSPGTGSLYEQYF.

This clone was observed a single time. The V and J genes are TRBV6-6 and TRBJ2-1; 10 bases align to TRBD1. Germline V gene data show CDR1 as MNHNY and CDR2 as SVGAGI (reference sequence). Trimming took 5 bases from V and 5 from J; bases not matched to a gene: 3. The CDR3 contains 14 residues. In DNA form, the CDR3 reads TGTGCCAGCAGTGGGACAGGGGCCAACAATGAGCAGTTCTTC. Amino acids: CASSGTGANNEQFF.

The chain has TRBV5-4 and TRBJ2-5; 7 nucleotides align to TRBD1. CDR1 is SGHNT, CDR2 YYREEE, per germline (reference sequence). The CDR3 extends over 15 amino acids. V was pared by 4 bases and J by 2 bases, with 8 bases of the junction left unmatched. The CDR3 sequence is CASSDRELLQETQYF. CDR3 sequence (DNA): TGTGCCAGCAGCGACAGGGAGCTATTACAAGAGACCCAGTACTTC.

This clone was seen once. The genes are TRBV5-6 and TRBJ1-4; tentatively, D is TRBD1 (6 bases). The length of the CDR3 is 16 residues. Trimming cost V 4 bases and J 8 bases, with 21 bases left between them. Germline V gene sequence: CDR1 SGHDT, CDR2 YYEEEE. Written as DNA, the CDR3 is TGTGCCAGCAGCCAGGGGACAAGATTGTCGGGGGAAAAACTGTTTTTT. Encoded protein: CASSQGTRLSGEKLFF.

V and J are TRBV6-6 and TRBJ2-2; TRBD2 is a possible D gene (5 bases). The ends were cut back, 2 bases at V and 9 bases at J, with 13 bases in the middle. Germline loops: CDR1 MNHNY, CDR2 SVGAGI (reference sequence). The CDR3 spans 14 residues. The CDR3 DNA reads TGTGCCAGCAGTTACCCCGGTGGGAGTTGGGAGCTGTTTTTT. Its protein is CASSYPGGSWELFF.

CDR3 in DNA: TGTGCCAGCTCACCAAGGGGGACTAGTCTCGACACCGGGGAGCTGTTTTTT. Encoded protein: CASSPRGTSLDTGELFF. V and J are TRBV18 and TRBJ2-2; TRBD2 aligns across 8 bases. After removal of 2 bases from V and 3 bases from J, the junction contained 8 bases not matched to a gene. Per the germline V gene, CDR1 is KGHSH and CDR2 is LQKENI. There are 17 residues in the CDR3.

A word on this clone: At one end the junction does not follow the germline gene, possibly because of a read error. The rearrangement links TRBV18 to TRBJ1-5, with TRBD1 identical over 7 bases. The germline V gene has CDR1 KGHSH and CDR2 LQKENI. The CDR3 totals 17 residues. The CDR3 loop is CASSPPTGVRGNQPQHF. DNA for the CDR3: TGTGCCAGCTCCCCACCCACAGGGGTCAGAGGCAATCAGCCCCAGCATTTT. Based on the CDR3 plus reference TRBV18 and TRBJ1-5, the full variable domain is NAGVMQNPRHLVRRRGQEARLRCSPMKGHSHVYWYRQLPEEGLKFMVYLQKENIIDESGMPKERFSAEFPKEGPSILRIQQVVRGDSAAYFCASSPPTGVRGNQPQHFGDGTRLSIL.